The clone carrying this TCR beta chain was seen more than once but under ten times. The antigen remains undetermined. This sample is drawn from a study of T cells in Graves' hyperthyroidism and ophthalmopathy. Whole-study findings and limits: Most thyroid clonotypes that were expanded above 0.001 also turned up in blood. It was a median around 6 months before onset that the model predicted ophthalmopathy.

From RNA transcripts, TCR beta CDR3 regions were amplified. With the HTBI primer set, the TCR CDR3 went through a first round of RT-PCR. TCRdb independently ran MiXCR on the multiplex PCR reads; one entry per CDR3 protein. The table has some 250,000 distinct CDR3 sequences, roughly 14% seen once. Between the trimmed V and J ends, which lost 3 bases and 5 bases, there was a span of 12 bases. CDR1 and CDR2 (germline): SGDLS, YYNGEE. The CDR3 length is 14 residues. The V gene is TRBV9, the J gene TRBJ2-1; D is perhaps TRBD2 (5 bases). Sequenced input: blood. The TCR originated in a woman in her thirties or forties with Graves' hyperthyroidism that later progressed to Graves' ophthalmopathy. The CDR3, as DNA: TGTGCCAGCAGCGCTCCGGGATCCCACAATGAGCAGTTCTTC. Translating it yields CASSAPGSHNEQFF.